This TCR beta chain derives from a study of cytomegalovirus exposure and HLA in healthy donors. Points from the study as a whole: Follow-up analysis later connected one missense variant in DCLRE1C with trimming of TCR beta V- and J-genes. Beyond CMV serostatus, there was no information to go on about immune exposure.

PCR primers comprised 60 Vbeta and 13 Jbeta primers. Some clones are missing from TCRdb's copy, which holds only in-frame ones; the method was immunoSEQ multiplex PCR. The sample gives roughly 200,000 clones, roughly 80% of which show up once; around 0.46% is in the top ten. Comment on this clone: Its antigen is undetermined.

The CDR3 is 16 residues long. The V gene end was trimmed by 10 bases and the J gene end by 0 bases; junction bases not matched to a gene: 10. The germline V gene has CDR1 ENHRY and CDR2 SYGVKD. The sequencing input was PBMCs. This clonotype was sampled from a woman aged 50 to 60 in good health and CMV-seronegative. This chain joins TRBV10-3 and TRBJ2-1; 9 positions agree with TRBD2. The CDR3: CATQGREGSSYNEQFF. CDR3 DNA sequence: TGTGCCACACAGGGGCGGGAGGGGAGCTCCTACAATGAGCAGTTCTTC.